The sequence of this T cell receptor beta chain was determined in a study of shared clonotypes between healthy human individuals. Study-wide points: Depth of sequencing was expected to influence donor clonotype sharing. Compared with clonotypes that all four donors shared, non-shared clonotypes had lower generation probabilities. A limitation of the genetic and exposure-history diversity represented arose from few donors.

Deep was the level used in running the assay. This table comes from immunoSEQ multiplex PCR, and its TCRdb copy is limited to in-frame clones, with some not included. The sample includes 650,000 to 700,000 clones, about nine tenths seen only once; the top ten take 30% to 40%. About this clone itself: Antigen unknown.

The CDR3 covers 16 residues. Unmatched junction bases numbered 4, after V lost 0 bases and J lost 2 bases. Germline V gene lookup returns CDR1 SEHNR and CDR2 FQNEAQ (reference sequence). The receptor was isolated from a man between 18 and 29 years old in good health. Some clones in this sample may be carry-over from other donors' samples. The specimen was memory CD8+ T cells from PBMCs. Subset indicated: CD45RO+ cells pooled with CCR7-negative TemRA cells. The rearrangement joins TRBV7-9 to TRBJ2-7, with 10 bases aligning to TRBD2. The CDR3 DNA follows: TGTGCCAGCAGCTTAGCAGGAGCGGGAGGGCCCTACGAGCAGTACTTC. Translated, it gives CASSLAGAGGPYEQYF.